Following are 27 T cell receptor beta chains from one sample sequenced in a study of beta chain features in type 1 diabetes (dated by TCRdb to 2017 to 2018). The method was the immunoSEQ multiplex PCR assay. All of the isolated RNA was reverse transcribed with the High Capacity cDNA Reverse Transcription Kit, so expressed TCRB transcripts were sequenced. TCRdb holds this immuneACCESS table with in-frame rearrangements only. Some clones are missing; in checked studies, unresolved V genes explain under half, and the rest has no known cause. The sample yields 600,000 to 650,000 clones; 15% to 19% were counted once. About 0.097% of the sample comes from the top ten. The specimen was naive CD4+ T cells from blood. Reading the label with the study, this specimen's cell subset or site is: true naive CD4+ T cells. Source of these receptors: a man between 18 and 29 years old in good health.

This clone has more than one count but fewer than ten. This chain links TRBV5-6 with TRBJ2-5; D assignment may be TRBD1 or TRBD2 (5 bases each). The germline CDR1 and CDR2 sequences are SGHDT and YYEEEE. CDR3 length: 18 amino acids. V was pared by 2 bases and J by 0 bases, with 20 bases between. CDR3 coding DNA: TGTGCCAGCAGCTTACGCGGAAGAGGGGTTCTGTACCAAGAGACCCAGTACTTC. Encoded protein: CASSLRGRGVLYQETQYF.

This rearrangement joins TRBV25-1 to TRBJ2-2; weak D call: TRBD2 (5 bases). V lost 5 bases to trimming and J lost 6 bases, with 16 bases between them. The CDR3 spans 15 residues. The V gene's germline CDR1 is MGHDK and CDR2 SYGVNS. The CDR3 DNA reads TGTGCCAGCAGTAGGGAAGCGGTTAAGTCCGGGGAGCTGTTTTTT. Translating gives CASSREAVKSGELFF.

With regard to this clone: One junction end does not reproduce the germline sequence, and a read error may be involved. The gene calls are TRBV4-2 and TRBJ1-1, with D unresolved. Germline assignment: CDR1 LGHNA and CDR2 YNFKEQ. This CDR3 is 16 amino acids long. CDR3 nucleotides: TGTGCCAGCACCCAATTTAGTGGCCCCGTGCACACTGAAGCTTTCTTT. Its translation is CASTQFSGPVHTEAFF.

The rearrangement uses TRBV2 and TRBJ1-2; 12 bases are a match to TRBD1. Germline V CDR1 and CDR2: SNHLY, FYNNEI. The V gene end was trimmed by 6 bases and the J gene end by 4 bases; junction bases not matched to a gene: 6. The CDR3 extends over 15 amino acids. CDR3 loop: CASRGDRGQIYGYTF. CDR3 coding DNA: TGTGCCAGCAGGGGGGACAGGGGGCAAATCTATGGCTACACCTTC.

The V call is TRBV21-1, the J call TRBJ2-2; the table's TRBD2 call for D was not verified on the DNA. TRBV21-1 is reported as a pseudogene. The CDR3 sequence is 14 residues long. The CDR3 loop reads CASSVKRRSGELFF. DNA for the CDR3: TGTGCCAGCAGCGTAAAAAGGCGGTCCGGGGAGCTGTTTTTT.

The CDR3 loop is CASSSDANYGYTF. The CDR3 DNA reads as TGCGCCAGCAGCTCGGACGCTAACTATGGCTACACCTTC. This chain links TRBV5-1 with TRBJ1-2; D gene ambiguous. Germline CDR1 reads SGHRS; CDR2 reads YFSETQ. The length of the CDR3 is 13 residues. Trimming pared 3 bases from V and 0 bases from J, leaving 6 bases between.

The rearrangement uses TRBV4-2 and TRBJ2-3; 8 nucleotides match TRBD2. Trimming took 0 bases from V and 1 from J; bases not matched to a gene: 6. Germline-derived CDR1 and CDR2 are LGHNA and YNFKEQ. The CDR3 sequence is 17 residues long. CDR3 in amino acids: CASSQDSPAGGTDTQYF. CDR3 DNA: TGTGCCAGCAGCCAAGATAGTCCAGCGGGAGGCACAGATACGCAGTATTTT.

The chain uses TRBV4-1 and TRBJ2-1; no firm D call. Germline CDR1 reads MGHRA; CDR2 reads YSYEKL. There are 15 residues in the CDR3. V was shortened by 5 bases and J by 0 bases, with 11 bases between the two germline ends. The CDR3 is CASSFTVFSYNEQFF. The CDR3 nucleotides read TGCGCCAGCAGCTTTACAGTGTTCTCCTACAATGAGCAGTTCTTC.

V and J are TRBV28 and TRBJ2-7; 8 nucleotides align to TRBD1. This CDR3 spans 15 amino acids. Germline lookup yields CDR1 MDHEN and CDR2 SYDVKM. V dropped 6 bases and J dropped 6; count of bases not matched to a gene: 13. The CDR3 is CASSGLWTGRTEQYF. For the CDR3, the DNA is TGTGCCAGCAGCGGTCTTTGGACAGGGCGGACCGAGCAGTACTTC.

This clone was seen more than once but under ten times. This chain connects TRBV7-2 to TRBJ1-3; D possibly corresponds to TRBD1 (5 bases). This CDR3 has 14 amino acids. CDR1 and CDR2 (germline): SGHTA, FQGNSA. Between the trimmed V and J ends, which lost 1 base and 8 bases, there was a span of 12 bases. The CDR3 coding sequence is TGTGCCAGCAGCTTAGTCAGGGTACGAGACACCATATATTTT. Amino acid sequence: CASSLVRVRDTIYF.

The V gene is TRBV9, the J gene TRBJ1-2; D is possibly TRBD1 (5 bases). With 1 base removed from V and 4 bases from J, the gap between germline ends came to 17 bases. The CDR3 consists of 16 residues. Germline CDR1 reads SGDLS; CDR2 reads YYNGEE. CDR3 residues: CASSVSGTPVAYGYTF. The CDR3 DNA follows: TGTGCCAGCAGCGTATCGGGGACTCCGGTCGCCTATGGCTACACCTTC.

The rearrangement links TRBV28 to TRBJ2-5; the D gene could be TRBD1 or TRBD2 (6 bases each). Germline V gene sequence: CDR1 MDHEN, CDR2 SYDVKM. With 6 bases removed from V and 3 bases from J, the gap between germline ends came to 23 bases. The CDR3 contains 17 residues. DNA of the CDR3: TGTGCCAGCAGACCTAGGAGGGGGGCAAGCCTTAAAGAGACCCAGTACTTC. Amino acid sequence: CASRPRRGASLKETQYF.

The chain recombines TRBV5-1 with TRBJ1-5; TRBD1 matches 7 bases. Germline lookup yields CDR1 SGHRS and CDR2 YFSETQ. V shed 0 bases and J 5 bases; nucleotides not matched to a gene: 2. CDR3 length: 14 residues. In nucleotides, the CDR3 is TGCGCCAGCAGCTTGGACAGGGGTGATCAGCCCCAGCATTTT. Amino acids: CASSLDRGDQPQHF.

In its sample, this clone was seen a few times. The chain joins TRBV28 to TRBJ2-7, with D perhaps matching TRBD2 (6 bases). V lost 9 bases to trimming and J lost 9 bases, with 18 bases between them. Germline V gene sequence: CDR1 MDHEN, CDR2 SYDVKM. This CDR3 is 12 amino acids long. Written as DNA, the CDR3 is TGTGCCAGTAGCCTCAGGGTCGGGGGGCAGTACTTC. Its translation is CASSLRVGGQYF.

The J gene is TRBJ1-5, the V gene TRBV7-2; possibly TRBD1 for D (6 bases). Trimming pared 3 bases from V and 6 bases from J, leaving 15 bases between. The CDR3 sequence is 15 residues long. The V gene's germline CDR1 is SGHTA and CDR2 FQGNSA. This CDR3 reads CASSLKQGFTQPQHF. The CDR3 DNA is TGTGCCAGCAGCTTGAAACAGGGTTTTACTCAGCCCCAGCATTTT.

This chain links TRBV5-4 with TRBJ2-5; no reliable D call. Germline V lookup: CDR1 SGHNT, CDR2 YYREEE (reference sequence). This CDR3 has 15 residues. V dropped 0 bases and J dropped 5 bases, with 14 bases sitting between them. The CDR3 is CASSLGFSSGETQYF. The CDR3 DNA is TGTGCCAGCAGCTTGGGGTTCAGTTCCGGGGAGACCCAGTACTTC.

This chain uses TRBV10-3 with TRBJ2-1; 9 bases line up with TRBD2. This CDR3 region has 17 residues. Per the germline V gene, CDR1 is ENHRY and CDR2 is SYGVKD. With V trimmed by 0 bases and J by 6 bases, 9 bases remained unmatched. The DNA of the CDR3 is TGTGCCATCAGTGAGTCGTTCTTCGCGGGAGGGGTCAATGAGCAGTTCTTC. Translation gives CAISESFFAGGVNEQFF.

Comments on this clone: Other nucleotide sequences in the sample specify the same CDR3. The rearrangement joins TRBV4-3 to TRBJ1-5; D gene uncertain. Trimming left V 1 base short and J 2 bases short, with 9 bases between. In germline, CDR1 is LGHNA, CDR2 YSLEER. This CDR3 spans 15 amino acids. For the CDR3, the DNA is TGCGCCAGCAGCCAAGGTGGGTTGGGCAATCAGCCCCAGCATTTT. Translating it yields CASSQGGLGNQPQHF.

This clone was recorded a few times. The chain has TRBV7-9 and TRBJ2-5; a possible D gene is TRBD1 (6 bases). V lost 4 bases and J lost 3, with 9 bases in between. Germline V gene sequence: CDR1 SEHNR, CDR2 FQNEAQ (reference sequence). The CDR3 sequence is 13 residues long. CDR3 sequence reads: CASSYGQKETQYF. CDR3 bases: TGTGCCAGCAGCTATGGACAGAAAGAGACCCAGTACTTC.

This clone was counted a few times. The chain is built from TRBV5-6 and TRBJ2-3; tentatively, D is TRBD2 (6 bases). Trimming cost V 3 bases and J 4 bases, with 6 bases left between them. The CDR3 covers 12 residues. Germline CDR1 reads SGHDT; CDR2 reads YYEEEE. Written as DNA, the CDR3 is TGTGCCAGCAGCTCTAGCGCAGATACGCAGTATTTT. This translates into CASSSSADTQYF.

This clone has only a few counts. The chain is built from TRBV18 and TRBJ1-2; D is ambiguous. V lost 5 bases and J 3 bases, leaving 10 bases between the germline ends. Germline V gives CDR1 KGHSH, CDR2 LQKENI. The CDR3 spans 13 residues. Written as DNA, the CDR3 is TGTGCCAGCTCATTCGGACTGGACTATGGCTACACCTTC. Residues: CASSFGLDYGYTF.

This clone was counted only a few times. The CDR3 DNA reads TGTGCCAGCAGTGAGCAGGGGATCCGCACAGATACGCAGTATTTT. It translates to CASSEQGIRTDTQYF. The V gene is TRBV2, the J gene TRBJ2-3, with TRBD1 as a possible D gene (6 bases). Germline CDR1 SNHLY, CDR2 FYNNEI. Trimming cost V 3 bases and J 1 base, with 11 bases left between them. CDR3 length: 15 amino acids.

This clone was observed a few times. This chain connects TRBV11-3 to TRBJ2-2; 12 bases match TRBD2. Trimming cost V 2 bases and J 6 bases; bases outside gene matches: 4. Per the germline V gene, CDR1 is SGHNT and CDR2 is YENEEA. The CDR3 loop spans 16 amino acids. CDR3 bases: TGTGCCAGCAGCTTAAGACTAGCGGGAGACTCCGGGGAGCTGTTTTTT. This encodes CASSLRLAGDSGELFF.

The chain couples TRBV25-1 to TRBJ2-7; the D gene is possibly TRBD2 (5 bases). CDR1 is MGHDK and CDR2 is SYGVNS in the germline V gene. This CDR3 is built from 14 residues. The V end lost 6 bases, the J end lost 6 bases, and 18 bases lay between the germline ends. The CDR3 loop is CASRRDGVRGEQYF. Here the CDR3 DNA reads TGTGCCAGCAGGCGTGACGGGGTCCGGGGCGAGCAGTACTTC.

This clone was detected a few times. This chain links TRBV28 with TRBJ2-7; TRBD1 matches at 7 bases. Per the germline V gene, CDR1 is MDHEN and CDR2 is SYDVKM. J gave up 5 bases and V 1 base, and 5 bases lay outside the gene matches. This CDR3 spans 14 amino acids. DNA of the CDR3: TGTGCCAGCAGTTTATACAGGGGACCCCACGAGCAGTACTTC. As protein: CASSLYRGPHEQYF.

Written as DNA, the CDR3 is TGCGCCAGCAGCTGGGTCGGACAGGCATATGGCTACACCTTC. This translates into CASSWVGQAYGYTF. V usage is TRBV5-1 and J usage is TRBJ1-2, with 7 positions matching TRBD1. CDR1 SGHRS and CDR2 YFSETQ come from the germline V gene. V lost 3 bases to trimming and J lost 5 bases; unmatched junction nucleotides: 7. The CDR3 length is 14 residues.

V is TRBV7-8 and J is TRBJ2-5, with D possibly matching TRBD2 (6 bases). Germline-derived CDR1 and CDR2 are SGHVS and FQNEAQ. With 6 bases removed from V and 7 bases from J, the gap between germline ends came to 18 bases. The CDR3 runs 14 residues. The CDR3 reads CASRPQTGVTTQYF. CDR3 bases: TGTGCCAGCAGGCCTCAGACGGGGGTAACGACCCAGTACTTC. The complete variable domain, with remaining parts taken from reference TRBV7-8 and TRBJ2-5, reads GAGVSQSPRYKVAKRGQDVALRCDPISGHVSLFWYQQALGQGPEFLTYFQNEAQLDKSGLPSDRFFAERPEGSVSTLKIQRTQQEDSAVYLCASRPQTGVTTQYFGPGTRLLVL.